These 22 T cell receptor beta chains came from one sample sequenced in a study of T cell responses to AZD1222 COVID-19 vaccine (dated by TCRdb to 2020 to 2022). Explained via the paper, the time point label denotes: baseline before first vaccination. Library preparation was by the immunoSEQ multiplex PCR assay. TCRdb took over this immuneACCESS table, retaining in-frame rearrangements with V and J assigned. Such tables are incomplete; in checked studies, under half of the missing clones stem from an unresolved V gene, and the remainder is unexplained. This sample comprises about 100,000 clones, about 86% of them detected only once. 6.3% of the sample rests with the top ten. This sample comprised peripheral blood, obtained on day 0 of AZD1222 vaccination. These receptors were collected from an adult in good health.

This clone came up once. The chain uses TRBV15 and TRBJ2-1, with D maybe TRBD2 (5 bases). Germline CDR1 LNHNV, CDR2 YYDKDF (reference sequence). Trimming shortened V by 1 base and J by 6 bases, and 13 bases separated the two germline ends. The CDR3 totals 15 residues. The CDR3 DNA reads as TGTGCCACCAGCAGAGCAGGACTCGCTGCCAATGAGCAGTTCTTC. Translated: CATSRAGLAANEQFF.

This chain connects TRBV15 to TRBJ2-1; 7 bases are shared with TRBD2. The ends lost 6 bases at V and 8 bases at J; junction bases unmatched: 19. The CDR3 totals 17 residues. The germline V gene encodes CDR1 LNHNV and CDR2 YYDKDF (reference sequence). This CDR3 reads CATRTPSGDVSMYEQFF. The CDR3 bases are TGTGCCACCAGAACTCCCAGCGGGGACGTGAGTATGTATGAGCAGTTCTTC.

This clone was detected only once. The chain recombines TRBV11-2 with TRBJ2-3; 13 bases match TRBD2. CDR1 and CDR2 (germline): SGHAT, FQNNGV. J gave up 2 bases and V 4 bases, and 9 bases lay outside the gene matches. This CDR3 has 18 amino acids. The CDR3 spells CASSSNLGTSGNTDTQYF. CDR3 coding DNA: TGTGCCAGCAGCTCAAATCTCGGGACTAGCGGGAACACAGATACGCAGTATTTT.

The V gene is TRBV4-1, the J gene TRBJ1-2; TRBD1 is a possible D gene (5 bases). The ends were cut back, 4 bases at V and 6 bases at J, with 15 bases in the middle. CDR1 is MGHRA, CDR2 YSYEKL, per germline. The CDR3 length is 14 residues. The CDR3 DNA is TGCGCCAGCAGCCCCAGGGTCCCCCGCGATGGCTACACCTTC. Protein: CASSPRVPRDGYTF.

The V call is TRBV14, the J call TRBJ1-5; D is undetermined. The germline V gene encodes CDR1 SGHDN and CDR2 FVKESK. The V and J ends lost 4 bases and 0 bases respectively, with 7 bases between them. This CDR3 is built from 14 residues. Here the CDR3 reads CASSPTNSNQPQHF. CDR3 in DNA: TGTGCCAGCAGCCCCACGAATAGCAATCAGCCCCAGCATTTT.

This rearrangement joins TRBV13 to TRBJ2-1; D unclear. V was clipped by 3 bases and J by 6 bases, with 9 bases between them. CDR3 length equals 13 residues. In germline, CDR1 is PRHDT, CDR2 FYEKMQ (reference sequence). CDR3 coding DNA: TGTGCCAGCAGCTTGGGTCAGCGCAATGAGCAGTTCTTC. It translates to CASSLGQRNEQFF. Full variable domain (rest looked up from reference TRBV13 and TRBJ2-1): AAGVIQSPRHLIKEKRETATLKCYPIPRHDTVYWYQQGPGQDPQFLISFYEKMQSDKGSIPDRFSAQQFSDYHSELNMSSLELGDSALYFCASSLGQRNEQFFGPGTRLTVL.

J is TRBJ1-4 and V is TRBV6-5; D is undetermined. The CDR3 length is 15 residues. The V end was cut by 0 bases, the J end by 5 bases, with 10 bases between. Germline V lookup: CDR1 MNHEY, CDR2 SVGAGI. Here the CDR3 DNA reads TGTGCCAGCAGTTACTCGTTAGAGACCAATGAAAAACTGTTTTTT. As protein: CASSYSLETNEKLFF.

V usage is TRBV24-1 and J usage is TRBJ2-7, with TRBD2 matching over 8 bases. Looked up from germline, CDR1 is KGHDR and CDR2 is SFDVKD. This CDR3 spans 13 amino acids. V shed 2 bases and J 7 bases; nucleotides not matched to a gene: 3. CDR3 amino acids: CATSDSPGGEQYF. For the CDR3, the DNA is TGTGCCACCAGTGATTCGCCGGGGGGGGAGCAGTACTTC.

The rearrangement uses TRBV11-2 and TRBJ1-4, with D uncertain. V shed 5 bases and J shed 6 bases, with 7 bases lying between them. Germline lookup yields CDR1 SGHAT and CDR2 FQNNGV. CDR3 length: 12 amino acids. The CDR3 is CASSHRYEKLFF. CDR3 DNA: TGTGCCAGCAGCCACCGATATGAAAAACTGTTTTTT.

The rearrangement links TRBV6-5 to TRBJ2-7, with 7 nucleotides matching TRBD1. The CDR3 loop spans 13 amino acids. CDR1 and CDR2 from the germline V gene are MNHEY and SVGAGI. V lost 8 bases to trimming and J lost 3 bases; unmatched junction nucleotides: 7. CDR3 in amino acids: CASLPRTGYEQYF. Written as DNA, the CDR3 is TGTGCCAGCCTCCCACGGACAGGCTACGAGCAGTACTTC.

The rearrangement joins TRBV19 to TRBJ2-1, with no clear D. This CDR3 contains 13 residues. V was shortened by 9 bases and J by 5 bases, with 14 bases between the two germline ends. In germline, CDR1 is LNHDA, CDR2 SQIVND (reference sequence). In DNA form, the CDR3 reads TGTGCCAGCCCCCTCTTCGCGCACAATGAGCAGTTCTTC. This encodes CASPLFAHNEQFF.

This clone has only a few counts. The chain combines TRBV27 with TRBJ2-3; D gene unclear. V was trimmed by 0 bases and J by 1 base, leaving 5 bases between them. CDR3 size: 14 residues. Germline values: CDR1 MNHEY, CDR2 SMNVEV (reference sequence). The CDR3 DNA is TGTGCCAGCAGTTTATCGGCAGGCACAGATACGCAGTATTTT. This gives the protein CASSLSAGTDTQYF.

This clone has just one count. V is TRBV11-3 and J is TRBJ2-2, with unresolved D. The CDR3 loop spans 13 amino acids. Germline V gene lookup returns CDR1 SGHNT and CDR2 YENEEA. This CDR3 is CACCEEYTGELFF. The CDR3 nucleotides are TGTGCATGTTGTGAGGAGTACACCGGGGAGCTGTTTTTT.

The J gene is TRBJ2-1, the V gene TRBV5-5, with 12 bases identical to TRBD2. CDR1 and CDR2 from the germline V gene are SGHKS and YYEKEE (reference sequence). J lost 8 bases, V lost 4 bases, and 13 bases had no gene match. The CDR3 extends over 17 amino acids. The chain's CDR3 is CASSPRLTSGRTDEQFF. CDR3 sequence (DNA): TGTGCCAGCAGCCCACGTCTGACTAGCGGGAGAACCGATGAGCAGTTCTTC.

The genes are TRBV7-9 and TRBJ2-7, with D uncertain. CDR3 size: 12 residues. From germline, CDR1 is SEHNR and CDR2 FQNEAQ (reference sequence). Trimming removed 1 base at V and 5 bases at J, with 6 bases between. CDR3 nucleotides: TGTGCCAGCAGCTTAGGGCAGAACGAGCAGTACTTC. Protein: CASSLGQNEQYF. Drawing the rest from reference TRBV7-9 and TRBJ2-7, the complete variable domain is DTGVSQNPRHKITKRGQNVTFRCDPISEHNRLYWYRQTLGQGPEFLTYFQNEAQLEKSRLLSDRFSAERPKGSFSTLEIQRTEQGDSAMYLCASSLGQNEQYFGPGTRLTVT.

The CDR3 DNA reads TGTGCCAGCTCACCACGGGTCTTGGGGAATGTATTAAGCAATCAGCCCCAGCATTTT. Translation: CASSPRVLGNVLSNQPQHF. V usage is TRBV18 and J usage is TRBJ1-5; D not resolved. CDR1 is KGHSH, CDR2 LQKENI, per germline. CDR3 length equals 19 residues. Trimming removed 1 base at V and 1 base at J, with 20 bases between.

The V call is TRBV6-6, the J call TRBJ1-1, with TRBD1 as a possible D gene (6 bases). CDR1 and CDR2 (germline): MNHNY, SVGAGI (reference sequence). V dropped 0 bases and J dropped 3 bases, with 11 bases sitting between them. The CDR3 totals 15 residues. Written as DNA, the CDR3 is TGTGCCAGCAGTTACTCCAGGGGAAAGGACACTGAAGCTTTCTTT. It specifies CASSYSRGKDTEAFF.

V and J are TRBV5-1 and TRBJ2-1; 15 nucleotides line up with TRBD2. The CDR3 has 18 amino acids. Germline trimming cut 0 bases from V and 5 bases from J; bases unmatched to any gene: 6. Germline V gene lookup returns CDR1 SGHRS and CDR2 YFSETQ. CDR3 sequence reads: CASSLVGLAGGRDNEQFF. The CDR3 DNA follows: TGCGCCAGCAGCTTGGTCGGACTAGCGGGAGGGAGGGACAATGAGCAGTTCTTC.

The chain carries TRBV6-6 and TRBJ1-1, with D tentatively TRBD1 (6 bases). Per germline, CDR1 MNHNY and CDR2 SVGAGI (reference sequence). The CDR3 is 16 residues long. Trimming took off 7 bases at V and 0 bases at J, with 18 bases between the two ends. The CDR3: CASIVGGGAMNTEAFF. CDR3 DNA sequence: TGTGCCAGCATCGTGGGTGGGGGCGCCATGAACACTGAAGCTTTCTTT.

The chain recombines TRBV19 with TRBJ1-4, with D possibly being TRBD1 (5 bases). The CDR3 is 15 residues long. The germline CDR1 and CDR2 sequences are LNHDA and SQIVND (reference sequence). With 5 bases removed from V and 0 bases from J, the gap between germline ends came to 10 bases. Here the CDR3 reads CASSWGTATNEKLFF. The CDR3 DNA reads as TGTGCCAGTAGTTGGGGGACTGCAACTAATGAAAAACTGTTTTTT.

This clone was recorded once. The chain recombines TRBV5-5 with TRBJ1-5, with D possibly TRBD1 on 6 matching bases. The germline gives CDR1 SGHKS, CDR2 YYEKEE (reference sequence). Trimming removed 0 bases from V and 6 bases from J, with 13 bases in between. The CDR3 has 15 amino acids. CDR3 loop: CASSLVGGLGQPQHF. The CDR3 DNA follows: TGTGCCAGCAGCTTGGTGGGGGGCTTGGGTCAGCCCCAGCATTTT.

The rearrangement joins TRBV7-2 to TRBJ2-3; D not certain. Per germline, CDR1 SGHTA and CDR2 FQGNSA. Trimming cost V 5 bases and J 6 bases, with 15 bases left between them. The CDR3 sequence is 14 residues long. The CDR3 nucleotides read TGTGCCAGCAGCCCGCCCGTACATGACGATACGCAGTATTTT. The encoded protein is CASSPPVHDDTQYF.